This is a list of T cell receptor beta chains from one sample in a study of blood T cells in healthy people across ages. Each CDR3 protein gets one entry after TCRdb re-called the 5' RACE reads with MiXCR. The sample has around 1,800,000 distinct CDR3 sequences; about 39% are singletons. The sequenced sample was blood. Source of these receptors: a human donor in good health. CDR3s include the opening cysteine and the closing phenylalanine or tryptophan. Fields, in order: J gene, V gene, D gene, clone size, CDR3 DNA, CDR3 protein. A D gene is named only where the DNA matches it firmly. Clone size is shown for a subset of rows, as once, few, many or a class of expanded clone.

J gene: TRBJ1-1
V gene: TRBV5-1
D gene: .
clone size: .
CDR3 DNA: TGCGCCAGCAGATTACAGGGCAGCGGGACTGAAGCTTTCTTT
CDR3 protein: CASRLQGSGTEAFF

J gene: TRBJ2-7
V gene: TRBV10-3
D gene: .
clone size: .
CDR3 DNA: TGTGCCATCAGTGCTTCCCCGGGACCCGGCTACGCGCAGTACTTC
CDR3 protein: CAISASPGPGYAQYF

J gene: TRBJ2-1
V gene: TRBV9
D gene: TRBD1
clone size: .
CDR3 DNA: TGTGCCAGCAGAGGACAGGGATTGAACAATGAGCAGTTCTTC
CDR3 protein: CASRGQGLNNEQFF

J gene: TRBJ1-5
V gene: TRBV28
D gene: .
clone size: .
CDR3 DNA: TGTGCCAGCAGGGGAAGCTATAGCAATCAGCCCCAGCATTTT
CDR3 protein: CASRGSYSNQPQHF

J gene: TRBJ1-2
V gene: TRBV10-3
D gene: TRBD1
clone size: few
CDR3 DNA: TGTGCCATCAGCACCGGACAGGGTCGCGGCTACACCTTC
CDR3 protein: CAISTGQGRGYTF

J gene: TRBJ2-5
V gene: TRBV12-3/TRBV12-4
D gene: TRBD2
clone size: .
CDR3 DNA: TGTGCCAGCAGTCTGTCGACTAGCGGGGGAAGCCAGTACTTC
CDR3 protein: CASSLSTSGGSQYF

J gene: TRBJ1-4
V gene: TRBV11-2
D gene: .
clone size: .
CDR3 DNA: TGTGCCAGCAGCACAACAGACAGGACTGCAAAGGCTAATGAAAAACTGTTTTTT
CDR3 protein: CASSTTDRTAKANEKLFF

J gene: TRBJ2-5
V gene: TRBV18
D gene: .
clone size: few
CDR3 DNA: TGTGCCAGCTCAGCCCTTTACAGCAGACAAGAGACCCAGTACTTC
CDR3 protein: CASSALYSRQETQYF

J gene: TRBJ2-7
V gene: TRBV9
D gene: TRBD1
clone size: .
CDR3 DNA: TGTGCCAGCAGCGTCTTCGGGACAGATTCCTACGAGCAGTACTTC
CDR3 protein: CASSVFGTDSYEQYF

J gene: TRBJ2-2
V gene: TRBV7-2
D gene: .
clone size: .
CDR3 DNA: TGTGCCAGCAGCTTAGCGATAAAAAGGGGAACCGGGGAGCTGTTTTTT
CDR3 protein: CASSLAIKRGTGELFF

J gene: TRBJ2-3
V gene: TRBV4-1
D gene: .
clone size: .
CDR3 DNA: TGCGCCAGCAGCCAAGTCTGGGCAGATACGCAGTATTTT
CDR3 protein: CASSQVWADTQYF

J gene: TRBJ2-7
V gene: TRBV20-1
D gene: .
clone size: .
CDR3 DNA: TGCAGTGCTAGCGCCGACAGGATTCTCTCCTACGAGCAGTACTTC
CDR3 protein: CSASADRILSYEQYF

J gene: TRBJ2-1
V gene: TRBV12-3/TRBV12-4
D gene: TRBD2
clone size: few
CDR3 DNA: TGTGCCAGCAGTCCCCTCCGGCTAGCGGGGAACAATGAGCAGTTCTTC
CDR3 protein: CASSPLRLAGNNEQFF

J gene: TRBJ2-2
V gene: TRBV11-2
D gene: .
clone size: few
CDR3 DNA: TGTGCCAGCAGCCCGATTAGGGGGGCCATCACCGGGGAGCTGTTTTTT
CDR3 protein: CASSPIRGAITGELFF

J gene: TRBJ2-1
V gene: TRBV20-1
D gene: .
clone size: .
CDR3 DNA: TGCAGTGCTACCCGGGACACCAACTTCAATGAGCAGTTCTTC
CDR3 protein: CSATRDTNFNEQFF

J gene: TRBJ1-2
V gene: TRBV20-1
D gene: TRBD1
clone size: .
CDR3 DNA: TGCAGTGCTAAGAAGGCAGGGGGTCTTGAATATGGCTACACCTTC
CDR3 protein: CSAKKAGGLEYGYTF

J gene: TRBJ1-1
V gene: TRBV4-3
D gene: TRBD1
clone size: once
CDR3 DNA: TGCGCCACTCGCGGGACAGGGGTTGGGAACACTGAAGCTTTCTTT
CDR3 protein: CATRGTGVGNTEAFF

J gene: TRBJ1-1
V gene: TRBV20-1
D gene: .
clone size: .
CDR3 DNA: TGCAGTGCTAGAGATCGAGTGCAGGAGGGGAACACTGAAGCTTTCTTT
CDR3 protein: CSARDRVQEGNTEAFF

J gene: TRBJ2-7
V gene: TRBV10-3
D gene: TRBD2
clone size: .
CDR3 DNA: TGTGCCATCAGTGAGTCGATAGCGGGGGGTACGGGGAACGAGCAGTACTTC
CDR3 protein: CAISESIAGGTGNEQYF

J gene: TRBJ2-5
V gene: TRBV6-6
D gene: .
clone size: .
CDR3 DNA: TGTGCCAGCGGGGCTGGCTGGGAGACCCAGTACTTC
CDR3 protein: CASGAGWETQYF

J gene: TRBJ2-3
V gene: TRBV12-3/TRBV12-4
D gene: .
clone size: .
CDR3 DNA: TGTGCCAGCACGCATCCAGATACGCAGTATTTT
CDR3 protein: CASTHPDTQYF

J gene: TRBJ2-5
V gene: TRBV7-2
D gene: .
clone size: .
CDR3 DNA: TGTGCCGGCAGCTTACCTTTCACCCAAGAGACCCAGTACTTC
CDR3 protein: CAGSLPFTQETQYF

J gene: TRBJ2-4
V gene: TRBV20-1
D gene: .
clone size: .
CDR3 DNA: TGCAGTGCTAGAGTCGTAGGCAAAAACATTCAGTACTTC
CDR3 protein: CSARVVGKNIQYF

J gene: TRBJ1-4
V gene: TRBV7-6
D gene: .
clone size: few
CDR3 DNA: TGTGCCAGCAGGAATACACTCAGGGGCCCGAATGAAAAACTGTTTTTT
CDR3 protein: CASRNTLRGPNEKLFF

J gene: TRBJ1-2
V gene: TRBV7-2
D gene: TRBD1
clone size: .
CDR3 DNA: TGTGCCAGCAGCTTAGGGAACAGGGGGCTCTATGGCTACACCTTC
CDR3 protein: CASSLGNRGLYGYTF

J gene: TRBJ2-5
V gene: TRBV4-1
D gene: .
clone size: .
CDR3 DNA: TGCGCCAGCAGACAACCCGGAGCGGAGACCCAGTACTTC
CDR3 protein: CASRQPGAETQYF

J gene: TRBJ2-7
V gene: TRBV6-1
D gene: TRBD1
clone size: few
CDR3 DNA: TGTGCCAGCAGTGATGGACAGGGCTCCCCCTACGAGCAGTACTTC
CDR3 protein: CASSDGQGSPYEQYF

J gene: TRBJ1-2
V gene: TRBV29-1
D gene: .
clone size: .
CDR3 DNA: TGCAGCGTTGAATCCGTGTCCGGGGCCAATGGCTACACCTTC
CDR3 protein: CSVESVSGANGYTF

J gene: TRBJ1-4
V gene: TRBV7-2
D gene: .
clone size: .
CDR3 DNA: TGTACCAGCAGCTTTACTGCAACTAATGAAAAACTGTTTTTT
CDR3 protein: CTSSFTATNEKLFF

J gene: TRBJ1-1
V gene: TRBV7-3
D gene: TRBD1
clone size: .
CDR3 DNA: TGTGCCAGCAGCTCGACAGGGGCGGGGAACACTGAAGCTTTCTTT
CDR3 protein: CASSSTGAGNTEAFF

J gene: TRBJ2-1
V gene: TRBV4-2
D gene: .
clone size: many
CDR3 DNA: TGTGCCAGCAGCCCGAGGCCTAGCTCCTACAATGAGCAGTTCTTC
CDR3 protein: CASSPRPSSYNEQFF

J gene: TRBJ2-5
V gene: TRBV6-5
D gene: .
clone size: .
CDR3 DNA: TGTGCCAGCAGGCGGTCGCAGGCCACAGAGACCCAGTACTTC
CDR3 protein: CASRRSQATETQYF

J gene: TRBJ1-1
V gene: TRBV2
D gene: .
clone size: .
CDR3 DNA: TGTGCCAGACACAGGGAGGACACTGAAGCTTTCTTT
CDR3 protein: CARHREDTEAFF

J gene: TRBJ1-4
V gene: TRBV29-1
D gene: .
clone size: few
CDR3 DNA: TGCAGCGTTGGACAGACCGACAATGAAAAACTGTTTTTT
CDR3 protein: CSVGQTDNEKLFF

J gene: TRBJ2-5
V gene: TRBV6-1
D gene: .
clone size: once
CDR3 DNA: TGTGCCAGCATCGCGTCGCCGGGGGTGGGGGAGCAGTACTTC
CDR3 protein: CASIASPGVGEQYF